Sequencing of this TCR beta chain was carried out in a study of cytomegalovirus exposure and HLA in healthy donors. General study findings and limits: One variant, a missense change in DCLRE1C, was linked in a later analysis to TCR beta V- and J-gene trimming.

13 Jbeta primers and 60 Vbeta primers were used for the PCR. Sequencing was performed with immunoSEQ multiplex PCR; in TCRdb, only in-frame clones are kept and a portion is missing. This repertoire shows about 150,000 clones, 65% to 90% found once; its top ten account for under 8.5%. This clone was seen only once. Antigen specificity is unknown. Germline V gene lookup returns CDR1 SGHDN and CDR2 FVKESK. The length of the CDR3 is 14 residues. Deletions cut 1 base from V and 1 base from J, with 7 bases between. The clonotype was recovered from a woman in her forties or fifties in good health and CMV-seropositive. Sequencing was performed on PBMCs. The rearrangement joins TRBV14 to TRBJ1-1; D ambiguous. As DNA, the CDR3 is TGTGCCAGCAGCCAAGTCAACAGGAACACTGAAGCTTTCTTT. The encoded protein is CASSQVNRNTEAFF.